At least ten counts were recorded for the clone carrying this TCR beta chain. Sample-barcoded 5' priming and a J-beta primer mix drove a second PCR of about 6 to 12 cycles. TCRdb analysed the 5' RACE reads with MiXCR anew, one entry per CDR3 protein. The data show about 1.6 million distinct CDR3 sequences, 30% to 35% seen once. CDR3 length equals 14 residues. From germline, CDR1 is LGHNA and CDR2 YNFKEQ. After removal of 0 bases from V and 4 bases from J, the junction contained 2 bases not matched to a gene. The data originate from a study of blood T cells in healthy people across ages. The chain combines TRBV4-2 with TRBJ2-7; 8 nucleotides match TRBD1. Sample: blood. This receptor was identified in a woman in her twenties or thirties in good health. CDR3 nucleotide sequence: TGTGCCAGCAGCCAAGATGGACAGGGATACGAGCAGTACTTC. The encoded protein is CASSQDGQGYEQYF.